The clone carrying this TCR beta chain was picked up many times. Its antigen is as yet unknown. V lost 2 bases and J lost 0, with 7 bases in between. Germline V gene data show CDR1 as MNHEY and CDR2 as SVGAGI. This CDR3 spans 14 amino acids. The TCR beta CDR3 regions underwent amplification using RNA transcripts as the source. During a first-round RT-PCR of the TCR CDR3, the HTBI primer set was used. MiXCR, run by TCRdb on the multiplex PCR reads, gives a single entry per CDR3 protein. The table records approximately 720,000 distinct CDR3 sequences, 18% of them present only once. This sample stems from a study of T cells in Graves' hyperthyroidism and ophthalmopathy. Points from the study as a whole: Also found in blood were most expanded thyroid clonotypes above 0.001.

The sequenced sample consisted of blood. The sequence was collected from a woman aged 50 to 60 with Graves' hyperthyroidism that later progressed to Graves' ophthalmopathy. The gene calls are TRBV6-5 and TRBJ1-1, with D unclear. The CDR3 region is CASSYGPMNTEAFF. The CDR3 nucleotides read TGTGCCAGCAGTTACGGGCCGATGAACACTGAAGCTTTCTTT.